These 14 T cell receptor beta chains came from one sample sequenced in a study of identical twins. TCRdb re-called the 5' RACE reads through MiXCR, storing one row per CDR3 protein. The sample has roughly 1.6 million distinct CDR3 sequences, under 35% seen once; the top ten hold 0.27%. The sequencing sample was made of cord blood. These receptors originate from a newborn girl in good health.

This clonotype was counted a few times. The rearrangement uses TRBV3-1 and TRBJ1-2, with a weak D call TRBD1 (6 bases). Trimming removed 4 bases from V and 7 bases from J, with 13 bases in between. The CDR3 runs to 13 residues. The germline V gene has CDR1 LGHDT and CDR2 YNNKEL (reference sequence). The CDR3 is CASSRGRGSGYTF. The CDR3 DNA is TGTGCCAGCAGCCGAGGCAGGGGAAGTGGCTACACCTTC.

This clonotype appeared many times. The V and J genes are TRBV28 and TRBJ2-7; D unresolved. This CDR3 region has 11 residues. V lost 4 bases and J 7 bases, leaving 8 bases between the germline ends. Per germline, CDR1 MDHEN and CDR2 SYDVKM. The DNA of the CDR3 is TGTGCCAGCAGTTCCCTTGGGGAGCAGTACTTC. It codes for CASSSLGEQYF.

A few counts support this clonotype. The chain couples TRBV7-2 to TRBJ2-4; tentatively, D is TRBD2 (5 bases). The DNA end is a closer match to TRBJ2-7, so the J assignment may be wrong. The CDR3 extends over 13 amino acids. Germline V lookup: CDR1 SGHTA, CDR2 FQGNSA. Written as DNA, the CDR3 is TGTGCCAGCAGCTTATGGAGGACTTGCGAGCAGTACTTC. Translating gives CASSLWRTCEQYF.

This clonotype was seen more than once but under ten times. The V call is TRBV7-9, the J call TRBJ1-5, with D possibly being TRBD1 (6 bases). This CDR3 comprises 15 residues. Trimming removed 4 bases from V and 2 bases from J, with 12 bases in between. Germline CDR1 SEHNR, CDR2 FQNEAQ (reference sequence). CDR3: CASSSGQIGNQPQHF. Written as DNA, the CDR3 is TGTGCCAGCAGCTCCGGACAGATAGGCAATCAGCCCCAGCATTTT.

J is TRBJ2-7 and V is TRBV6-2 or TRBV6-3; D assignment may be TRBD1 or TRBD2 (5 bases each). Trimming removed 8 bases from V and 1 base from J, with 12 bases in between. CDR1 and CDR2 from the germline V gene are MNHEY and SVGEGT. This CDR3 is built from 13 residues. CDR3 nucleotides: TGTGCCAGCGGGACCAGGGAGTCCTACGAGCAGTACTTC. It yields the protein CASGTRESYEQYF.

The chain uses TRBV20-1 and TRBJ2-1, with D tentatively TRBD1 or TRBD2 (5 bases each). The CDR3 loop spans 14 amino acids. Germline-derived CDR1 and CDR2 are DFQATT and SNEGSKA (reference sequence). Trimming removed 6 bases from V and 3 bases from J, with 15 bases in between. CDR3 sequence (DNA): TGCAGTGCCCCGGGACCATGGGGCTACAATGAGCAGTTCTTC. Translation: CSAPGPWGYNEQFF.

The rearrangement links TRBV20-1 to TRBJ1-4, with 7 bases lining up with TRBD1. From germline, CDR1 is DFQATT and CDR2 SNEGSKA (reference sequence). J lost 7 bases, V lost 3 bases, and 8 bases had no gene match. The CDR3 extends over 14 amino acids. The CDR3, as DNA: TGCAGTGCTAGGCACAGGGGCAGAGGTGAAAAACTGTTTTTT. It specifies CSARHRGRGEKLFF.

The chain recombines TRBV28 with TRBJ2-1; no definite D call. With 7 bases removed from V and 1 base from J, the gap between germline ends came to 11 bases. The germline gives CDR1 MDHEN, CDR2 SYDVKM. There are 14 residues in the CDR3. CDR3 loop: CASIITGSYNEQFF. The CDR3, as DNA: TGTGCCAGCATTATTACCGGGTCCTACAATGAGCAGTTCTTC. The full variable domain, its missing parts supplied by reference TRBV28 and TRBJ2-1, is DVKVTQSSRYLVKRTGEKVFLECVQDMDHENMFWYRQDPGLGLRLIYFSYDVKMKEKGDIPEGYSVSREKKERFSLILESASTNQTSMYLCASIITGSYNEQFFGPGTRLTVL.

The chain uses TRBV4-1 and TRBJ2-3, with 9 nucleotides matching TRBD1. V lost 4 bases to trimming and J lost 2 bases; unmatched junction nucleotides: 7. The CDR3 totals 16 residues. CDR1 is MGHRA, CDR2 YSYEKL, per germline. The CDR3 is CASSRDRDRDTDTQYF. CDR3 nucleotide sequence: TGCGCCAGCAGCCGGGACCGGGACAGGGACACAGATACGCAGTATTTT.

The chain joins TRBV3-1 to TRBJ1-4; possibly TRBD1 for D (5 bases). Germline V lookup: CDR1 LGHDT, CDR2 YNNKEL (reference sequence). V lost 1 base and J lost 6, with 9 bases in between. The CDR3 is 14 residues long. The chain's CDR3 is CASSQVGADEKLFF. The DNA of the CDR3 is TGTGCCAGCAGCCAAGTTGGGGCGGATGAAAAACTGTTTTTT. Supplemented by reference TRBV3-1 and TRBJ1-4, the full variable domain reads DTAVSQTPKYLVTQMGNDKSIKCEQNLGHDTMYWYKQDSKKFLKIMFSYNNKELIINETVPNRFSPKSPDKAHLNLHINSLELGDSAVYFCASSQVGADEKLFFGSGTQLSVL.

This clonotype appeared a few times. V usage is TRBV7-9 and J usage is TRBJ1-2; 7 bases are shared with TRBD1. The V gene end was trimmed by 0 bases and the J gene end by 1 base; junction bases not matched to a gene: 17. CDR1 is SEHNR and CDR2 is FQNEAQ in the germline V gene (reference sequence). This CDR3 is 20 amino acids long. CDR3 in amino acids: CASSLATFRDRLPINYGYTF. The CDR3 nucleotides read TGTGCCAGCAGCTTAGCGACCTTTCGGGACAGATTACCCATTAACTATGGCTACACCTTC.

The chain employs TRBV15 and TRBJ2-7, with 9 nucleotides matching TRBD1. Germline loops: CDR1 LNHNV, CDR2 YYDKDF (reference sequence). The CDR3 spans 13 residues. V was clipped by 1 base and J by 11 bases; unmatched bases: 6. The DNA of the CDR3 is TGTGCCACCAGCAGAGGGGACAGGGACGCGGAGTACTTC. It specifies CATSRGDRDAEYF.

The chain recombines TRBV11-2 with TRBJ2-1; 10 bases map to TRBD2. The CDR3 spans 16 residues. V dropped 5 bases and J dropped 3; count of bases not matched to a gene: 7. The germline V gene encodes CDR1 SGHAT and CDR2 FQNNGV. CDR3: CASSRPSGRDYNEQFF. CDR3 nucleotides: TGTGCCAGCAGCCGCCCGAGCGGGAGGGACTACAATGAGCAGTTCTTC. The full variable domain, its missing parts supplied by reference TRBV11-2 and TRBJ2-1, is EAGVAQSPRYKIIEKRQSVAFWCNPISGHATLYWYQQILGQGPKLLIQFQNNGVVDDSQLPKDRFSAERLKGVDSTLKIQPAKLEDSAVYLCASSRPSGRDYNEQFFGPGTRLTVL.

The V and J genes are TRBV5-1 and TRBJ1-5; 8 bases align to TRBD1. Unmatched junction bases numbered 4, after V lost 0 bases and J lost 5 bases. The CDR3 extends over 15 amino acids. Germline CDR1 is SGHRS and CDR2 is YFSETQ. CDR3 protein: CASSLGTGLHQPQHF. The CDR3 bases are TGCGCCAGCAGCTTGGGGACAGGGTTGCATCAGCCCCAGCATTTT. Drawing the rest from reference TRBV5-1 and TRBJ1-5, the complete variable domain is KAGVTQTPRYLIKTRGQQVTLSCSPISGHRSVSWYQQTPGQGLQFLFEYFSETQRNKGNFPGRFSGRQFSNSRSEMNVSTLELGDSALYLCASSLGTGLHQPQHFGDGTRLSIL.